Presented here are 22 T cell receptor beta chains from one specimen sequenced in a study of T cells in Graves' hyperthyroidism and ophthalmopathy. TCR beta CDR3 sequences were amplified from RNA transcripts. The study used the HTBI primer set for a first-round RT-PCR of the TCR CDR3. TCRdb independently ran MiXCR on the multiplex PCR reads; one entry per CDR3 protein. The sample carries a few hundred thousand distinct CDR3 sequences, 15% to 19% recorded once. Sequenced input: blood. The source is a woman aged 30 to 39 with Graves' hyperthyroidism.

This clonotype was recorded many times. This chain uses TRBV6-1 with TRBJ2-7; 10 nucleotides match TRBD2. The CDR3 consists of 16 residues. The V gene end was trimmed by 5 bases and the J gene end by 3 bases; junction bases not matched to a gene: 10. Germline V gene data show CDR1 as MNHNS and CDR2 as SASEGT. In DNA form, the CDR3 reads TGTGCCAGCAGTTACAAAGGGACTAGCGTTTACTACGAGCAGTACTTC. It yields the protein CASSYKGTSVYYEQYF.

V is TRBV19 and J is TRBJ2-3; tentative D call: TRBD2 (6 bases). V was clipped by 1 base and J by 5 bases, with 10 bases between them. Looked up from germline, CDR1 is LNHDA and CDR2 is SQIVND (reference sequence). The CDR3 spans 14 residues. CDR3 sequence: CASSIGWRGDTQYF. DNA of the CDR3: TGTGCCAGTAGTATAGGCTGGAGGGGAGATACGCAGTATTTT. Supplemented by reference TRBV19 and TRBJ2-3, the full variable domain reads DGGITQSPKYLFRKEGQNVTLSCEQNLNHDAMYWYRQDPGQGLRLIYYSQIVNDFQKGDIAEGYSVSREKKESFPLTVTSAQKNPTAFYLCASSIGWRGDTQYFGPGTRLTVL.

The chain links TRBV11-2 to TRBJ2-1; the match to TRBD2 covers 11 bases. The CDR3 extends over 15 amino acids. V was clipped by 2 bases and J by 8 bases; unmatched bases: 5. The V gene's germline CDR1 is SGHAT and CDR2 FQNNGV. The CDR3 DNA reads as TGTGCCAGCAGCTTAAAAGGACTAGCGGGCGATGAGCAGTTCTTC. Its translation is CASSLKGLAGDEQFF.

At least ten counts were recorded for this clonotype. The chain is built from TRBV6-1 and TRBJ1-1; D ambiguous. The CDR3 totals 13 residues. Trimming left V 1 base short and J 7 bases short, with 10 bases between. Per the germline V gene, CDR1 is MNHNS and CDR2 is SASEGT. The CDR3 region has the DNA TGTGCCAGCAGTGAAGTTACCGTGGGTGAAGCTTTCTTT. Translating it yields CASSEVTVGEAFF.

This clonotype has a single count. CDR3 in amino acids: CASSSLGTAEQFF. In DNA form, the CDR3 reads TGTGCCAGCAGCTCCCTAGGGACAGCTGAGCAGTTCTTC. The V call is TRBV7-8, the J call TRBJ2-1; TRBD1 matches 7 bases. Trimming cost V 4 bases and J 9 bases; bases outside gene matches: 6. This CDR3 comprises 13 residues. Germline lookup yields CDR1 SGHVS and CDR2 FQNEAQ. The entire variable domain, with the rest obtained from reference TRBV7-8 and TRBJ2-1, is as follows: GAGVSQSPRYKVAKRGQDVALRCDPISGHVSLFWYQQALGQGPEFLTYFQNEAQLDKSGLPSDRFFAERPEGSVSTLKIQRTQQEDSAVYLCASSSLGTAEQFFGPGTRLTVL.

This clonotype was seen more than once but under ten times. The chain carries TRBV20-1 and TRBJ2-7; possibly TRBD1 for D (6 bases). Germline V gene data show CDR1 as DFQATT and CDR2 as SNEGSKA (reference sequence). The V and J ends lost 0 bases and 5 bases respectively, with 17 bases between them. The CDR3 has 15 residues. The CDR3, as DNA: TGCAGTGCTAGAGACACGGCAGGGGTCTACGACGAGCAGTACTTC. Encoded protein: CSARDTAGVYDEQYF.

The V and J genes are TRBV6-1 and TRBJ1-2, with TRBD1 as a possible D gene (5 bases). Trimming cost V 7 bases and J 8 bases, with 8 bases left between them. This CDR3 comprises 10 residues. Germline V gene lookup returns CDR1 MNHNS and CDR2 SASEGT. The CDR3 nucleotides read TGTGCCAGCAAAGGGGACGGCTACACCTTC. Translating it yields CASKGDGYTF.

This clonotype showed up just a few times. The chain combines TRBV6-5 with TRBJ2-7, with 7 nucleotides matching TRBD2. V was clipped by 4 bases and J by 2 bases; unmatched bases: 8. CDR1 and CDR2 (germline): MNHEY, SVGAGI. CDR3 length equals 15 residues. Written as DNA, the CDR3 is TGTGCCAGCAGTTCAAGACTAGCCGCGCCCTACGAGCAGTACTTC. This sequence encodes CASSSRLAAPYEQYF.

This chain links TRBV6-2 or TRBV6-3 with TRBJ2-7; no clear D. V lost 2 bases to trimming and J lost 2 bases, with 7 bases between them. The germline V gene encodes CDR1 MNHEY and CDR2 SVGEGT. The CDR3 totals 13 residues. CDR3 sequence reads: CASSYNGAYEQYF. CDR3 nucleotide sequence: TGTGCCAGCAGTTACAACGGTGCCTACGAGCAGTACTTC.

The sample holds many counts of this clonotype. The chain has TRBV7-9 and TRBJ2-3; 10 bases map to TRBD2. Unmatched junction bases numbered 7, after V lost 2 bases and J lost 5 bases. This CDR3 is 16 amino acids long. The germline V gene has CDR1 SEHNR and CDR2 FQNEAQ (reference sequence). The CDR3 sequence is CASSLTSGRDVDTQYF. The CDR3 nucleotides are TGTGCCAGCAGCTTAACCAGCGGGAGGGACGTAGATACGCAGTATTTT.

This clonotype appeared many times. The chain links TRBV7-8 to TRBJ1-1; D not certain. This CDR3 has 15 residues. Germline V CDR1 and CDR2: SGHVS, FQNEAQ. V lost 5 bases and J lost 1, with 14 bases in between. The CDR3 reads CASSALFDGNTEAFF. The CDR3 DNA follows: TGTGCCAGCAGCGCCTTATTCGACGGGAACACTGAAGCTTTCTTT.

This clonotype was seen only once. V usage is TRBV7-9 and J usage is TRBJ2-7; tentative D call: TRBD1 (6 bases). Germline CDR1 and CDR2: SEHNR and FQNEAQ (reference sequence). This CDR3 is built from 14 residues. V was clipped by 5 bases and J by 2 bases, with 13 bases between them. CDR3 coding DNA: TGTGCCAGCAGCCGCCCCGACAGGACCTACGAGCAGTACTTC. It is translated as CASSRPDRTYEQYF.

On this clonotype: An end of the junction does not agree with germline; a read error may underlie this. V gene TRBV7-6 combines with J gene TRBJ2-1, with TRBD2 matching 13 bases. Germline V gene sequence: CDR1 SGHVS, CDR2 FNYEAQ. CDR3 length: 16 residues. The CDR3 protein is CAGSLGLAGDIYEQFF. The DNA of the CDR3 is TGTGCCGGCAGCTTAGGACTAGCGGGAGATATCTATGAGCAGTTCTTC. The full variable domain, with the rest looked up from reference TRBV7-6 and TRBJ2-1, is GAGVSQSPRYKVTKRGQDVALRCDPISGHVSLYWYRQALGQGPEFLTYFNYEAQQDKSGLPNDRFSAERPEGSISTLTIQRTEQRDSAMYRCAGSLGLAGDIYEQFFGPGTRLTVL.

The chain combines TRBV7-6 with TRBJ1-1, with a weak D call TRBD1 (6 bases). This CDR3 is built from 15 residues. V shed 1 base and J shed 1 base, with 10 bases lying between them. Germline V CDR1 and CDR2: SGHVS, FNYEAQ. In DNA, the CDR3 is TGTGCCAGCAGCTTAGGAGACAGGAAGAACACTGAAGCTTTCTTT. This codes for CASSLGDRKNTEAFF.

In its sample, this clonotype was seen many times. This sequence joins TRBV28 and TRBJ2-7; D is perhaps TRBD1 or TRBD2 (7 bases each). There are 15 residues in the CDR3. The V end was cut by 6 bases, the J end by 7 bases, with 22 bases between. CDR1 and CDR2 from the germline V gene are MDHEN and SYDVKM. The CDR3 coding sequence is TGTGCCAGCAGCCCGGGAGCAGGGGGGGGAGTTGAGCAGTACTTC. This encodes CASSPGAGGGVEQYF.

This clonotype was counted many times. This sequence joins TRBV3-1 and TRBJ1-5, with a possible D match to TRBD1 (5 bases). This CDR3 is 14 amino acids long. Germline CDR1 and CDR2: LGHDT and YNNKEL (reference sequence). V was cut by 4 bases and J by 2 bases, with 9 bases left in between. In DNA, the CDR3 is TGTGCCAGCAGCCGGGGGTGGGGCAATCAGCCCCAGCATTTT. This gives the protein CASSRGWGNQPQHF.

This clonotype was seen repeatedly, ten times or more. The chain recombines TRBV4-1 with TRBJ2-1; 11 bases agree with TRBD2. V lost 5 bases to trimming and J lost 7 bases; unmatched junction nucleotides: 13. This CDR3 has 17 residues. CDR1 is MGHRA and CDR2 is YSYEKL in the germline V gene. CDR3 DNA sequence: TGCGCCAGCAGCTTGAGCACTAGCGGGAGATGGGGGAATGAGCAGTTCTTC. Its protein product is CASSLSTSGRWGNEQFF.

This clonotype was found a few times. This chain connects TRBV29-1 to TRBJ2-2, with D maybe TRBD1 (6 bases). The V gene's germline CDR1 is SQVTM and CDR2 ANQGSEA. Trimming cost V 6 bases and J 0 bases, with 14 bases left between them. This CDR3 is built from 15 residues. The CDR3 is CSVLRGSTNTGELFF. The CDR3 DNA follows: TGCAGCGTCCTAAGGGGGAGTACGAACACCGGGGAGCTGTTTTTT.

This clonotype was observed many times. This chain joins TRBV18 and TRBJ1-1, with 7 bases fitting TRBD1. J gave up 3 bases and V 6 bases, and 10 bases lay outside the gene matches. Germline V gives CDR1 KGHSH, CDR2 LQKENI. The length of the CDR3 is 15 residues. The CDR3 nucleotides read TGTGCCAGCTCTAGAACCAGGGGGTTGGACACTGAAGCTTTCTTT. It specifies CASSRTRGLDTEAFF.

This clonotype is labeled as large. The V call is TRBV2, the J call TRBJ2-3; 9 positions agree with TRBD2. V lost 4 bases, J lost 3 bases, and 5 bases stayed unmatched. The CDR3 contains 15 residues. CDR1 is SNHLY and CDR2 is FYNNEI in the germline V gene. CDR3 protein: CASSVWAGGTDTQYF. CDR3 bases: TGTGCCAGCAGTGTCTGGGCGGGAGGGACAGATACGCAGTATTTT.

The V call is TRBV7-2, the J call TRBJ1-4; no definite D call. Germline CDR1 and CDR2: SGHTA and FQGNSA. V lost 5 bases, J lost 4 bases, and 8 bases lay in between. The CDR3 is 13 residues long. For the CDR3, the DNA is TGTGCCAGCAGCCTCATCCATAATGAAAAACTGTTTTTT. As protein: CASSLIHNEKLFF.

The J gene is TRBJ2-5, the V gene TRBV9, with 8 positions matching TRBD2. The CDR3 spans 16 residues. CDR1 is SGDLS and CDR2 is YYNGEE in the germline V gene. Trimming at V came to 3 bases and at J to 4 bases, leaving 11 bases not matched to a gene. The CDR3 sequence is CASSAGVAGRVETQYF. The CDR3 DNA follows: TGTGCCAGCAGCGCGGGAGTAGCGGGAAGGGTAGAGACCCAGTACTTC.